The entry below describes one TCR delta chain. Relative to its sample, this clone is medium-sized (0.01 to 0.1%). The clone's antigen remains unknown. A far more abundant clone sits one base away, making this likely a read error. Library preparation employed RT-PCR. Sequencing instrument: Illumina MiSeq. For TCRdb, the public reads were processed anew by CATT, and duplicate DNA sequences were folded into one row. In all, the sample holds 750 to 1,000 delta-chain clones, and 2.5% to 3.5% of those were seen once. The ten largest clones capture approximately 60% of the sample. The data originate from a study of gamma-delta T cells after stem cell transplantation (dated by TCRdb to 2016 to 2018). The CDR3 sequence holds 17 residues, the cysteine and phenylalanine included. Only the CDR3 DNA stays, 51 bases, in frame from base 1. Trimmed from V: 3 bases; trimmed from J: 0 bases; junction bases lacking a gene match: 9. The germline V gene specifies GEAIGNYY as CDR1 and EKD as CDR2.

This TCR came from a human donor. It is not recorded whose cells these are; they may come from a transplant donor. Recombination connected TRDV2 to TRDJ2, with TRDD3 matching 7 junction bases. What was sequenced was gamma-delta T cells. CDR3 region: CACDAVLGTSLTAQLFF. The nucleotide sequence reads as follows: TGTGCCTGTGACGCGGTACTGGGGACGTCTTTGACAGCACAACTCTTCTTT.